The 17 T cell receptor beta chains in this list originate from one sample, sequenced in a study of regulatory T cells in long-lasting Graves disease. Documented time point: persistent/refractory GD, antithyroid drugs over 5 years with positive TRAb. After RNA was extracted from PBMCs, the TCR library was made from it. Both iRepertoire HTBI primers and Arm-PCR of CDR3 regions were used to build the TCR beta libraries. MiXCR, applied by TCRdb to the multiplex PCR reads, yields one record per CDR3 protein. The sample lists a few hundred thousand distinct CDR3 sequences; 22% were seen once. The sample consisted of peripheral blood mononuclear cells (PBMCs), taken when the disease was refractory, from a patient treated with antithyroid drugs. All receptors derive from a female donor with Graves disease.

This clonotype has ten or more counts. As DNA, the CDR3 is TGTGCCAGCAGCTTAGTCTCGGGGACCGAGCAGTACTTC. It translates to CASSLVSGTEQYF. The rearrangement joins TRBV11-2 to TRBJ2-7, with D perhaps matching TRBD1 or TRBD2 (5 bases each). The CDR3 runs 13 residues. Looked up from germline, CDR1 is SGHAT and CDR2 is FQNNGV. V was clipped by 1 base and J by 6 bases, with 10 bases between them.

This rearrangement joins TRBV11-1 to TRBJ2-5; 7 bases are a match to TRBD2. This CDR3 spans 13 amino acids. Germline V lookup: CDR1 SGHAT, CDR2 FQDESV (reference sequence). The ends lost 6 bases at V and 3 bases at J; junction bases unmatched: 4. CDR3 in amino acids: CASSKRGEETQYF. CDR3 DNA sequence: TGTGCCAGCAGTAAGCGGGGTGAAGAGACCCAGTACTTC.

This sequence joins TRBV4-3 and TRBJ1-5; D possibly corresponds to TRBD1 (5 bases). The CDR3 loop spans 15 amino acids. The V gene's germline CDR1 is LGHNA and CDR2 YSLEER. Between the trimmed V and J ends, which lost 0 bases and 6 bases, there was a span of 12 bases. CDR3 in amino acids: CASSQDSSGGQPQHF. The CDR3, as DNA: TGCGCCAGCAGCCAAGATTCGTCCGGGGGTCAGCCCCAGCATTTT.

This chain uses TRBV28 with TRBJ2-3, with TRBD2 matching over 7 bases. Germline CDR1 reads MDHEN; CDR2 reads SYDVKM. With 1 base clipped from V and 3 bases from J, the junction kept 4 bases outside the gene matches. The CDR3 loop spans 15 amino acids. The CDR3 reads CASSLFSGQTDTQYF. The CDR3 DNA follows: TGTGCCAGCAGTTTATTTAGCGGGCAAACAGATACGCAGTATTTT.

The gene calls are TRBV20-1 and TRBJ1-2, with D possibly TRBD1 on 5 matching bases. V was shortened by 4 bases and J by 0 bases, with 24 bases between the two germline ends. Germline CDR1 and CDR2: DFQATT and SNEGSKA (reference sequence). The CDR3 totals 18 residues. For the CDR3, the DNA is TGCAGTGCTACGAGAGACCGGGACGAAGGCGCTGCTAACTATGGCTACACCTTC. Residues: CSATRDRDEGAANYGYTF.

This clonotype was seen repeatedly, ten times or more. The chain couples TRBV27 to TRBJ1-6; 7 nucleotides agree with TRBD1. There are 14 residues in the CDR3. Per the germline V gene, CDR1 is MNHEY and CDR2 is SMNVEV (reference sequence). Trimming removed 5 bases from V and 10 bases from J; junction bases left unmatched: 8. The CDR3 DNA follows: TGTGCCAGCAGTATAACAGGGGTAGGGTCACCCCTCCACTTT. Translated: CASSITGVGSPLHF.

This chain connects TRBV5-1 to TRBJ2-7; 9 nucleotides line up with TRBD2. V gave up 4 bases and J gave up 0 bases; unmatched junction bases: 8. In germline, CDR1 is SGHRS, CDR2 YFSETQ. The CDR3 spans 16 residues. The DNA of the CDR3 is TGCGCCAGCAGCCCATCCCCAGCGGGAGGCTCCTACGAGCAGTACTTC. Its translation is CASSPSPAGGSYEQYF.

This clonotype was observed a handful of times. This chain uses TRBV5-1 with TRBJ1-1; TRBD1 might be the D (5 bases). Per germline, CDR1 SGHRS and CDR2 YFSETQ. The CDR3 sequence is 17 residues long. With 4 bases removed from V and 0 bases from J, the gap between germline ends came to 19 bases. The CDR3 reads CASSGRDPWGMNTEAFF. The CDR3 nucleotides read TGCGCCAGCAGCGGACGGGACCCCTGGGGGATGAACACTGAAGCTTTCTTT. Supplemented by reference TRBV5-1 and TRBJ1-1, the full variable domain reads KAGVTQTPRYLIKTRGQQVTLSCSPISGHRSVSWYQQTPGQGLQFLFEYFSETQRNKGNFPGRFSGRQFSNSRSEMNVSTLELGDSALYLCASSGRDPWGMNTEAFFGQGTRLTVV.

This clonotype was picked up many times. This sequence joins TRBV20-1 and TRBJ1-5, with TRBD1 as a possible D gene (5 bases). The CDR3 is 14 amino acids. The germline V gene has CDR1 DFQATT and CDR2 SNEGSKA (reference sequence). Trimming took off 2 bases at V and 4 bases at J, with 12 bases between the two ends. The DNA for the CDR3 is TGCAGTGCTAGATCGGGACTCGTTAATCAGCCCCAGCATTTT. Protein product: CSARSGLVNQPQHF.

A few counts support this clonotype. This chain uses TRBV5-1 with TRBJ1-5; D not resolved. There are 15 residues in the CDR3. Germline V gene lookup returns CDR1 SGHRS and CDR2 YFSETQ. V dropped 5 bases and J dropped 0 bases, with 12 bases sitting between them. The CDR3 reads CASSNSPSSNQPQHF. The CDR3 coding sequence is TGCGCCAGCAGTAACAGTCCATCTAGCAATCAGCCCCAGCATTTT.

V gene TRBV13 combines with J gene TRBJ2-7; possibly TRBD1 for D (6 bases). Germline loops: CDR1 PRHDT, CDR2 FYEKMQ (reference sequence). CDR3 size: 19 residues. The V gene lost 4 bases and the J gene lost 0 bases, with 25 bases spanning the gap. CDR3 nucleotide sequence: TGTGCCAGCAGCTCTAACACCCTTCCGGGACACCAATTCTCCTACGAGCAGTACTTC. Translated: CASSSNTLPGHQFSYEQYF.

About this clonotype: A much larger clone lies one base from this, so it may be a read error. V gene TRBV6-1 combines with J gene TRBJ1-2; tentative D call: TRBD1 (5 bases). This CDR3 is built from 15 residues. Germline lookup yields CDR1 MNHNS and CDR2 SASEGT. V shed 7 bases and J shed 4 bases, with 19 bases lying between them. CDR3 in amino acids: CASIGGQGAVYGYTF. In nucleotides, the CDR3 is TGTGCCAGCATTGGTGGGCAGGGAGCGGTCTATGGCTACACCTTC.

The chain's CDR3 is CASSPRGAAGTRHPGEQYF. In DNA form, the CDR3 reads TGCGCCAGCAGCCCTCGGGGGGCGGCCGGGACTAGGCATCCGGGGGAGCAGTACTTC. This chain connects TRBV4-1 to TRBJ2-7; 8 nucleotides match TRBD2. This CDR3 comprises 19 residues. J lost 7 bases, V lost 4 bases, and 24 bases had no gene match. Germline loops: CDR1 MGHRA, CDR2 YSYEKL.

This clonotype was found many times. The genes are TRBV28 and TRBJ1-1; no reliable D call. Trimming cost V 2 bases and J 1 base, with 8 bases left between them. CDR3 length: 14 amino acids. Germline V gene sequence: CDR1 MDHEN, CDR2 SYDVKM. CDR3 sequence (DNA): TGTGCCAGCAGTTTAAATGCCCAGAACACTGAAGCTTTCTTT. It translates to CASSLNAQNTEAFF.

The sample holds many counts of this clonotype. The chain carries TRBV20-1 and TRBJ2-7; maybe TRBD2 (6 bases). Trimming removed 6 bases at V and 3 bases at J, with 15 bases between. The CDR3 is 13 amino acids. In germline, CDR1 is DFQATT, CDR2 SNEGSKA (reference sequence). CDR3 DNA: TGCAGTGCCGGGGGTTACCTAAACTACGAGCAGTACTTC. It translates to CSAGGYLNYEQYF.

This clonotype was counted a few times. The chain employs TRBV7-2 and TRBJ2-1; no clear D gene. This CDR3 region has 13 residues. Trimming pared 3 bases from V and 5 bases from J, leaving 8 bases between. Germline V gene lookup returns CDR1 SGHTA and CDR2 FQGNSA. CDR3 DNA: TGTGCCAGCAGCTTGCGAGAAAACAATGAGCAGTTCTTC. Translated, it gives CASSLRENNEQFF.

This clonotype came up many times. This sequence joins TRBV15 and TRBJ1-4; D unresolved. Germline assignment: CDR1 LNHNV and CDR2 YYDKDF (reference sequence). There are 13 residues in the CDR3. With 3 bases removed from V and 5 bases from J, the gap between germline ends came to 7 bases. The CDR3 here is CATSSPQNEKLFF. The CDR3 DNA follows: TGTGCCACCAGCAGTCCCCAAAATGAAAAACTGTTTTTT.